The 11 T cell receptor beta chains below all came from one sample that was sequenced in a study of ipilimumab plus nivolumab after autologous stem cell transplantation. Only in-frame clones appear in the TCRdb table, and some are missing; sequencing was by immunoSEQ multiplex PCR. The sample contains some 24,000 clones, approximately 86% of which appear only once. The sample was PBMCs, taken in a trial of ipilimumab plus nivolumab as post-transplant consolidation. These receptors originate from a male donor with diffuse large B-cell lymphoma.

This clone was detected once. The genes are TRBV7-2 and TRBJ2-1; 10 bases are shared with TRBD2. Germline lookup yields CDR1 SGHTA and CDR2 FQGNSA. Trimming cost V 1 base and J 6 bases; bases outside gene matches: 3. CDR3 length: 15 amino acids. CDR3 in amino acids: CASSLGSGGVNEQFF. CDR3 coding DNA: TGTGCCAGCAGCTTAGGGAGCGGGGGGGTCAATGAGCAGTTCTTC.

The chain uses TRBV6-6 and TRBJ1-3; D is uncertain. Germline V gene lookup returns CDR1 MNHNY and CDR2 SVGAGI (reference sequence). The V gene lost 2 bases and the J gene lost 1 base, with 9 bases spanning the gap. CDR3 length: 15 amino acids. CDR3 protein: CASSYPDSSGNTIYF. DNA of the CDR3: TGTGCCAGCAGTTACCCTGATTCGTCTGGAAACACCATATATTTT.

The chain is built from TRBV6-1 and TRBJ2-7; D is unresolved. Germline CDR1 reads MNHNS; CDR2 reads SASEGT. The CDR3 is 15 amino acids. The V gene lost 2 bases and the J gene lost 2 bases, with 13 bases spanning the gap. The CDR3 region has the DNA TGTGCCAGCAGTGAAAACAGACGACTTACCTACGAGCAGTACTTC. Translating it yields CASSENRRLTYEQYF.

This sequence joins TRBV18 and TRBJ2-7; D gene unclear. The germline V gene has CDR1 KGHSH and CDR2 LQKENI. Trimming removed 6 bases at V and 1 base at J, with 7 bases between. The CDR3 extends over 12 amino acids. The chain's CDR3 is CASSPRSYEQYF. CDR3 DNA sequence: TGTGCCAGCTCCCCCAGATCCTACGAGCAGTACTTC.

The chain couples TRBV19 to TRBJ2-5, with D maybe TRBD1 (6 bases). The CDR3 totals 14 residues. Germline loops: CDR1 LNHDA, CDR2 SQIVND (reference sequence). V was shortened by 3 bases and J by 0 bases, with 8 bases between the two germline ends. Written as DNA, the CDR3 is TGTGCCAGTAGTATGTGGACAGACCAAGAGACCCAGTACTTC. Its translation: CASSMWTDQETQYF.

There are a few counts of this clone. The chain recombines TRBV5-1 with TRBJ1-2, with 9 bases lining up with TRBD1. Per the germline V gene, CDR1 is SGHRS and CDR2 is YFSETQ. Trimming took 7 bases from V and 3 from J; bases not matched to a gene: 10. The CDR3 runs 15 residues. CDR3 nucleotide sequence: TGCGCCAGCGGGACAGGGAGGCTCTATGACTATGGCTACACCTTC. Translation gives CASGTGRLYDYGYTF.

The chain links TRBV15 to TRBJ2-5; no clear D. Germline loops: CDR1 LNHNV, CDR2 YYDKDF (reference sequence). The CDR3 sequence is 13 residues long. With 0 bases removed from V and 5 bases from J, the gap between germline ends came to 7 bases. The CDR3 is CATSRDFSETQYF. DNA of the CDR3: TGTGCCACCAGCAGAGATTTCTCGGAGACCCAGTACTTC.

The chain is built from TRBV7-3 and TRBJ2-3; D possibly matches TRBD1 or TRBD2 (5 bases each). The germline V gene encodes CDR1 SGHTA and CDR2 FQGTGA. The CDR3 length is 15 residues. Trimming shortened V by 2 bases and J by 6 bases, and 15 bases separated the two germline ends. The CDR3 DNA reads TGTGCCAGCAGCTTACGGGGTGCATCAGGGGATACGCAGTATTTT. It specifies CASSLRGASGDTQYF.

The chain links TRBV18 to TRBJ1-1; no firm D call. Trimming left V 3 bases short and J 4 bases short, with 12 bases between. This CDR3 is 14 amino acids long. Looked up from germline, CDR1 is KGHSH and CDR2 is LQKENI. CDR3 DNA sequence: TGTGCCAGCTCACCCGAAGACCTAACCACTGAAGCTTTCTTT. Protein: CASSPEDLTTEAFF. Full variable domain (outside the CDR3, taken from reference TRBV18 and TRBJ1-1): NAGVMQNPRHLVRRRGQEARLRCSPMKGHSHVYWYRQLPEEGLKFMVYLQKENIIDESGMPKERFSAEFPKEGPSILRIQQVVRGDSAAYFCASSPEDLTTEAFFGQGTRLTVV.

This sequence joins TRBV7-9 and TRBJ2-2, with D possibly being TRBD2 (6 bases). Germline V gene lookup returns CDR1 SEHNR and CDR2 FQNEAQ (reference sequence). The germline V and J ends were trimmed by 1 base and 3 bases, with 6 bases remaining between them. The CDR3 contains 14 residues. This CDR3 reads CASSLGGDTGELFF. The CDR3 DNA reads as TGTGCCAGCAGCTTAGGGGGGGACACCGGGGAGCTGTTTTTT.

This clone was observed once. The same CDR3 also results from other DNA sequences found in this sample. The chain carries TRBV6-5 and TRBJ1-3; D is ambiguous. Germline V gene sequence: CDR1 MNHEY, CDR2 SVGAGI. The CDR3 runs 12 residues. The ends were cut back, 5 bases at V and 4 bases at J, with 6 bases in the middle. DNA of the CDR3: TGTGCCAGCAGTCTTCAGGGAAACACCATATATTTT. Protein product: CASSLQGNTIYF.